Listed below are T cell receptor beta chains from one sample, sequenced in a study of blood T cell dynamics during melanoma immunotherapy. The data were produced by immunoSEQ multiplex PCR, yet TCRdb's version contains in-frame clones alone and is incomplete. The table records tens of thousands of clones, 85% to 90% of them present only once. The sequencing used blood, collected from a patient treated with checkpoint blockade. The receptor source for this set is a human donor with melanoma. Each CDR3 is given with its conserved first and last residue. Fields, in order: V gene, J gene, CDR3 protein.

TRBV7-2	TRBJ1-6	CASSAYSGGNSPLHF
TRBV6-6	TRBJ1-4	CASIRVTNEKLFF
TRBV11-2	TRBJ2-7	CASGGDRVPYEQYF
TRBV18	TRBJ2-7	CASSVDRTYEQYF
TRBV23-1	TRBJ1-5	CASSHADRGQSNQPQHF
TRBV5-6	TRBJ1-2	CASSLVSLSYGYTF
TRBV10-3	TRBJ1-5	CAISGIGGGNQPQHF
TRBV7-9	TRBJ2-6	CASSLGASSGANVLTF
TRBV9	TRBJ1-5	CASSHGEGNNQPQHF
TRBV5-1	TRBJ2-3	CASSLSLAGGTDTQYF
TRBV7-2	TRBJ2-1	CASSLAAGLGYNEQFF
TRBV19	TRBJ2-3	CASRMGAGGSSTDTQYF
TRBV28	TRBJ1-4	CASSSPAGGSEKLFF
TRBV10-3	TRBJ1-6	CAMRPGQNNSPLHF
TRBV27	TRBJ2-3	CASSFLSAGTDTQYF
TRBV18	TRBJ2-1	CASSPPDLSNEQFF
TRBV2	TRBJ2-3	CASSEEGLAGGYF
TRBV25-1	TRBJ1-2	CASSEGGARGYGYTF
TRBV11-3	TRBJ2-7	CASSQGGVDEQYF
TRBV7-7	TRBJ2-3	CASSISGASTDTQYF
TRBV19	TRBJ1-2	CASKGPGARPNYGYTF
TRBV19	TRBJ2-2	CATMDRGPTTGELFF
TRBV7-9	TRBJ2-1	CASSSFSQSGRFGNEQFF
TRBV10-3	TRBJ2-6	CAISDSRDTGANVLTF
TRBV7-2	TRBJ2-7	CASSLWTGTGEQYF
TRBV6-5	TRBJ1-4	CASSKQGNEKLFF
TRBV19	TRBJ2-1	CASSSQVSGDYNEQFF
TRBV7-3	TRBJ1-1	CASSPRGGWTEAFF
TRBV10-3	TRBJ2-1	CAINGPYNEQFF
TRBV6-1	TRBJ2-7	CASRILRDTLEQYF
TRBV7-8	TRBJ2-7	CASSWSGSYEQYF
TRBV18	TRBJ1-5	CASSPGTQGARQPQHF
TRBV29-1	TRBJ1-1	CKTRDPEAFF
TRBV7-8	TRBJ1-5	CASSFERAGQGNQPQHF
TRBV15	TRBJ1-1	CATSREGYTEAFF
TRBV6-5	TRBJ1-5	CASSYLTGDQPQHF
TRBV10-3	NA	CAISYTGTEYEQYF
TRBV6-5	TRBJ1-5	CASSYSRIQPQHF
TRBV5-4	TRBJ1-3	CASSFDQGARGNTIYF
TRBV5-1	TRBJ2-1	CASSLGGTSSYNEQFF
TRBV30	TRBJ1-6	CAWSRQFMNSPLHF
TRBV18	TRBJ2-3	CASSPQRADTQYF
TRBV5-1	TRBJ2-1	CASSQTSGGTQFF
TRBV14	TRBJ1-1	CASSQDLQGAGTEAFF
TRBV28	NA	CASSSGTAPSYEQYF
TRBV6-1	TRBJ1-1	CASSESTGGGTEAFF
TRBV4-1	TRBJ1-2	CASSQEPVNYGYTF
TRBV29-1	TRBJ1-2	CSAGGSYGYTF
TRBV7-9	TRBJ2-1	CASSFEIDSRGNNEQFF
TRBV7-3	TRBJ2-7	CASSLGLDYEQYF
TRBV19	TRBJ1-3	CASTLVGTGNTIYF
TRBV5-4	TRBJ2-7	CASSLWGYEQYF
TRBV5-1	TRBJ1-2	CASSPAGQNYGYTF
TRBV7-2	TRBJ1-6	CASSLDLGRGPLHF
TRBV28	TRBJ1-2	CASSSTDGFNYGYTF
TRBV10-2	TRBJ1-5	CASSTGRNQPQHF